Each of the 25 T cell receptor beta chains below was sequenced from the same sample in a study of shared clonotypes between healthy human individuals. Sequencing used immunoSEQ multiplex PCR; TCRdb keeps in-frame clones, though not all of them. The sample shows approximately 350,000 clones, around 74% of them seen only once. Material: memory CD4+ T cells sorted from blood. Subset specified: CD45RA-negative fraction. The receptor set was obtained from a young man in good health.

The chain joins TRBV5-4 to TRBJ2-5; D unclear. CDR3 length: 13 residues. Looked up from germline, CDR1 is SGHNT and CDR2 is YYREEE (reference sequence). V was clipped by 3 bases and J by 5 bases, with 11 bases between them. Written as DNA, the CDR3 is TGTGCCAGCAGCTCGGGTTACTCGGAGACCCAGTACTTC. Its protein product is CASSSGYSETQYF.

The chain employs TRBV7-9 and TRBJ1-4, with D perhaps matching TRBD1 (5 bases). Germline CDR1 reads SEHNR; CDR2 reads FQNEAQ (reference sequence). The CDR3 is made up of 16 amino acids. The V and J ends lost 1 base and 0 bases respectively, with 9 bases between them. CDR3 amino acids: CASSLGQPATNEKLFF. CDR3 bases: TGTGCCAGCAGCTTAGGACAGCCTGCAACTAATGAAAAACTGTTTTTT.

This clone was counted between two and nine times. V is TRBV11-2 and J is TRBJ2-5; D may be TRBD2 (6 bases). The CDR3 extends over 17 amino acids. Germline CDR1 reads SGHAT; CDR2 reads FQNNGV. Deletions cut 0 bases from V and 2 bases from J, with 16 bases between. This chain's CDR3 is CASSLDAQAGGQETQYF. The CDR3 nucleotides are TGTGCCAGCAGCTTAGATGCGCAAGCGGGCGGGCAAGAGACCCAGTACTTC.

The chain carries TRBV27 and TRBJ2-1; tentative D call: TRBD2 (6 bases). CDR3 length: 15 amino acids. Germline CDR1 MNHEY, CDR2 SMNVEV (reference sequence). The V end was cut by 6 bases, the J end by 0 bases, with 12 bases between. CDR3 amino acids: CASSPPSVSYNEQFF. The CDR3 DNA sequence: TGTGCCAGCAGCCCCCCTAGCGTCTCCTACAATGAGCAGTTCTTC.

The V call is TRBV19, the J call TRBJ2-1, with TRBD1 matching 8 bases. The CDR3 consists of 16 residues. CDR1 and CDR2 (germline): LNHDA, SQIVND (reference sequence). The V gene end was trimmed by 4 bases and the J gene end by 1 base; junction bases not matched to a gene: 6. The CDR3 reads CASSTRTGMSYNEQFF. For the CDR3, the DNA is TGTGCCAGTAGTACGCGGACAGGGATGTCCTACAATGAGCAGTTCTTC.

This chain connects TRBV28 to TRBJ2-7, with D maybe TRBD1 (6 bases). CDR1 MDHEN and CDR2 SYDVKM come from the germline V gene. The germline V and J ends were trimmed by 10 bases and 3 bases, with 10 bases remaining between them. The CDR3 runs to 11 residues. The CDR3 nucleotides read TGTGCCACCAGACAGGTCTACGAGCAGTACTTC. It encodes CATRQVYEQYF.

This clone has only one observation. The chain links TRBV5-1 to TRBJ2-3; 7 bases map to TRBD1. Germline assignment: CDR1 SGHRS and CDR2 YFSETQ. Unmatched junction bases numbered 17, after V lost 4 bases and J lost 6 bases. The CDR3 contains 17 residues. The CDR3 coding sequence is TGCGCCAGCAGCCGAAGGATCACAGGGGTAGGAGTGGATACGCAGTATTTT. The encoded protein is CASSRRITGVGVDTQYF.

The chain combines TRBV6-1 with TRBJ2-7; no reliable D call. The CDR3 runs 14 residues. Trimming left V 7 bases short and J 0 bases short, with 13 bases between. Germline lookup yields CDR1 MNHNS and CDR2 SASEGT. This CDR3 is CASNKAETSYEQYF. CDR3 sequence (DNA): TGTGCCAGCAACAAGGCCGAGACCTCCTACGAGCAGTACTTC.

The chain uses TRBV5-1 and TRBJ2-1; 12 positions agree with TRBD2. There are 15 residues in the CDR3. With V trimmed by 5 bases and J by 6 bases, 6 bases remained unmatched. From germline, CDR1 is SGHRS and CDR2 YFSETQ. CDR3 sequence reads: CASRLAGGPSNEQFF. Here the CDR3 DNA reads TGCGCCAGCAGACTAGCGGGAGGCCCCTCCAATGAGCAGTTCTTC.

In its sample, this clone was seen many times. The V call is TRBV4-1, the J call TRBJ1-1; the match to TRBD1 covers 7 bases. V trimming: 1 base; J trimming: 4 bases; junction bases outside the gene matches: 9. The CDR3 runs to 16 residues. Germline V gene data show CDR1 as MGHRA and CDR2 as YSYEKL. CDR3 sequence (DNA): TGCGCCAGCAGCCAAGGGCCGGCGAGGGGGCCCACTGAAGCTTTCTTT. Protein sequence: CASSQGPARGPTEAFF.

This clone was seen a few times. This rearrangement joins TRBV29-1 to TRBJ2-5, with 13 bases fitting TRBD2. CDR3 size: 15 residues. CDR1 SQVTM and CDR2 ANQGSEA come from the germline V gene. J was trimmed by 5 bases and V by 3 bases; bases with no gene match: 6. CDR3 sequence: CSVEARTSGSETQYF. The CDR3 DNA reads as TGCAGCGTTGAGGCGCGGACTAGCGGGAGTGAGACCCAGTACTTC.

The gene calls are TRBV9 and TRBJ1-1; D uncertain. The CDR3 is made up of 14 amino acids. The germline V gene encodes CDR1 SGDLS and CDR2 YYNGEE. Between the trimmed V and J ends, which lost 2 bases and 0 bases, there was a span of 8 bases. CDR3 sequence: CASSVASMNTEAFF. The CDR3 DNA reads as TGTGCCAGCAGCGTGGCCAGCATGAACACTGAAGCTTTCTTT.

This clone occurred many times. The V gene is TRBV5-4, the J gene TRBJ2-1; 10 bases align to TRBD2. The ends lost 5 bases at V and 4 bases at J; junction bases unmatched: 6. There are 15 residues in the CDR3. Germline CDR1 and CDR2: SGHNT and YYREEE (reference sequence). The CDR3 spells CASSRWTSGYNEQFF. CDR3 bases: TGTGCCAGCAGTCGATGGACTAGCGGTTACAATGAGCAGTTCTTC.

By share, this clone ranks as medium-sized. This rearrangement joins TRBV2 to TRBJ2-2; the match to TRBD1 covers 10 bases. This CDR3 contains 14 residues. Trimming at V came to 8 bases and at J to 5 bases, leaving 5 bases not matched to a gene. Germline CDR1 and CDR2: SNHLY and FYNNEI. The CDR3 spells CASAGTGETGELFF. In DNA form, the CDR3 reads TGTGCCAGCGCCGGGACAGGGGAAACCGGGGAGCTGTTTTTT.

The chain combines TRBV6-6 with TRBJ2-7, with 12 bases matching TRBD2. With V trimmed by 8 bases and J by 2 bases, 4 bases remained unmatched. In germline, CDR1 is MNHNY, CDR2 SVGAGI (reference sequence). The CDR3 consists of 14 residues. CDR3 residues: CASRLAGVPYEQYF. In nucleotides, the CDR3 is TGTGCCAGCCGACTAGCGGGAGTTCCCTACGAGCAGTACTTC.

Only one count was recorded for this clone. The CDR3 DNA reads TGTGCCAGCCGACTAGCGGGAGCCGGGACCACAGATACGCAGTATTTT. It encodes CASRLAGAGTTDTQYF. V and J are TRBV7-6 and TRBJ2-3; 12 positions match TRBD2. Germline values: CDR1 SGHVS, CDR2 FNYEAQ. The V gene end was trimmed by 8 bases and the J gene end by 2 bases; junction bases not matched to a gene: 8. The CDR3 length is 16 residues.

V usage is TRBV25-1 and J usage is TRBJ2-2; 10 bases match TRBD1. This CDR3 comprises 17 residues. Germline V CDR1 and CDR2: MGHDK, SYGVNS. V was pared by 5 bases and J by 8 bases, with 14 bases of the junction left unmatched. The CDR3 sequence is CASSSTGTGALMGELFF. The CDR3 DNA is TGTGCCAGCAGTTCCACGGGGACAGGGGCTCTTATGGGGGAGCTGTTTTTT.

CDR3 nucleotide sequence: TGTGCCAGCAGCTTAGTTGGGACTAGCGGGATCAATGAGCAGTTCTTC. Translation gives CASSLVGTSGINEQFF. The gene calls are TRBV7-2 and TRBJ2-1, with 13 nucleotides matching TRBD2. The CDR3 runs 16 residues. In germline, CDR1 is SGHTA, CDR2 FQGNSA. Germline trimming cut 1 base from V and 6 bases from J; bases unmatched to any gene: 3.

This chain's CDR3 is CASGAGGIQETQYF. The CDR3, as DNA: TGTGCTTCTGGGGCAGGGGGAATTCAAGAGACCCAGTACTTC. The chain joins TRBV12-5 to TRBJ2-5, with 7 bases lining up with TRBD1. This CDR3 contains 14 residues. Trimming removed 11 bases from V and 2 bases from J; junction bases left unmatched: 11. Per the germline V gene, CDR1 is LGHNT and CDR2 is FRNRAP.

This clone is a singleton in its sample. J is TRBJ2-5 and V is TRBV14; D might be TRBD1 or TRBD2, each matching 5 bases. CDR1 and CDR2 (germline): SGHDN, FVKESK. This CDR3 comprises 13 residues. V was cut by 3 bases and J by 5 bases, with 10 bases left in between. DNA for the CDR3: TGTGCCAGCAGCCAGAGGGGATGGGAGACCCAGTACTTC. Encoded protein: CASSQRGWETQYF.

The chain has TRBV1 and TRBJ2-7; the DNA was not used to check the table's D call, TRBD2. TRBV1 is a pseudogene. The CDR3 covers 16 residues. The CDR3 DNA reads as TGCACCAGCAGCCAAGATTGGACTAGCGGGGACTACGAGCAGTACTTC. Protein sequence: CTSSQDWTSGDYEQYF.

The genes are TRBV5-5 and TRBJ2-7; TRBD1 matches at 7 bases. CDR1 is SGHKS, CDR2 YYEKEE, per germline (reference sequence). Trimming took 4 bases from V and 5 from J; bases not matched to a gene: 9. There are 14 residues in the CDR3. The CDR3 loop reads CASSLEGQWDEQYF. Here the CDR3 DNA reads TGTGCCAGCAGCCTCGAGGGACAGTGGGACGAGCAGTACTTC.

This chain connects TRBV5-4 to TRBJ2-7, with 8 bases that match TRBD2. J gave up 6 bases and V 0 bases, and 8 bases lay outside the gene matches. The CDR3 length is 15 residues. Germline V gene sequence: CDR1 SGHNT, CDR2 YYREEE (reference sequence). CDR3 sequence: CASSLGTSRTGEQYF. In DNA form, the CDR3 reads TGTGCCAGCAGCTTGGGGACTAGCAGAACTGGCGAGCAGTACTTC.

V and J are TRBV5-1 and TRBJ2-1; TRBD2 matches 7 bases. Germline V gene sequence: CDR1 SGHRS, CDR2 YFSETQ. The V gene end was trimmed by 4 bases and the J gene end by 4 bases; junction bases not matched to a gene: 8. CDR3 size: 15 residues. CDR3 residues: CASSQLAERYNEQFF. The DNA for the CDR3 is TGCGCCAGCAGCCAGCTAGCGGAGCGGTACAATGAGCAGTTCTTC. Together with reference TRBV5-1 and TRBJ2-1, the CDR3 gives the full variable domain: KAGVTQTPRYLIKTRGQQVTLSCSPISGHRSVSWYQQTPGQGLQFLFEYFSETQRNKGNFPGRFSGRQFSNSRSEMNVSTLELGDSALYLCASSQLAERYNEQFFGPGTRLTVL.

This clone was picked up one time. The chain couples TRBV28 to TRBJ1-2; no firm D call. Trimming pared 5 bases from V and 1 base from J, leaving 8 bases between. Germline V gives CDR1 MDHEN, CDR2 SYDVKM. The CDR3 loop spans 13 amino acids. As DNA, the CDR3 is TGTGCCAGCAGTCCAGGCCTTAACTATGGCTACACCTTC. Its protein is CASSPGLNYGYTF.